This T cell receptor beta chain was profiled in a study of T cells after posttransplantation cyclophosphamide. Profiling relied on immunoSEQ multiplex PCR, and the TCRdb table lists in-frame clones only, not all of them. This sample has 30,000 or so clones, with about 90% found just once. Between the trimmed V and J ends, which lost 1 base and 4 bases, there was a span of 11 bases. Germline V lookup: CDR1 SQVTM, CDR2 ANQGSEA. The CDR3 contains 13 residues. This receptor was identified in a woman aged 40 to 50 with a blood cancer, CMV-positive, and with a related stem cell donor. Material: PBMCs. The chain joins TRBV29-1 to TRBJ2-7, with D uncertain. This chain's CDR3 is CSVEVQERYEQYF. DNA of the CDR3: TGCAGCGTTGAAGTCCAGGAAAGGTACGAGCAGTACTTC.